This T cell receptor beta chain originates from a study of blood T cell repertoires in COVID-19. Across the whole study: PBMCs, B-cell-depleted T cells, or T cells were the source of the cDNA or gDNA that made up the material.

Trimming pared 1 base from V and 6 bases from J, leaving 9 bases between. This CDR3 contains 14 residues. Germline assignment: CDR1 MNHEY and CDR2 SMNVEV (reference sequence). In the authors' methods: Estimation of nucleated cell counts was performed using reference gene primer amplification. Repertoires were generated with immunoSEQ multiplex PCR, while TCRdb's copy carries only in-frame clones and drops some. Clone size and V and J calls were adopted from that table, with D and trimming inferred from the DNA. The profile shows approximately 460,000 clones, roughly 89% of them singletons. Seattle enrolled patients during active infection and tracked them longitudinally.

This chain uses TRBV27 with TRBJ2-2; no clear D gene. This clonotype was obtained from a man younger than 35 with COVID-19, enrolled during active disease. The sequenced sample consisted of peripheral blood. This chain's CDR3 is CASSLLAAAGELFF. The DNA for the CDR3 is TGTGCCAGCAGTTTATTGGCGGCCGCCGGGGAGCTGTTTTTT.